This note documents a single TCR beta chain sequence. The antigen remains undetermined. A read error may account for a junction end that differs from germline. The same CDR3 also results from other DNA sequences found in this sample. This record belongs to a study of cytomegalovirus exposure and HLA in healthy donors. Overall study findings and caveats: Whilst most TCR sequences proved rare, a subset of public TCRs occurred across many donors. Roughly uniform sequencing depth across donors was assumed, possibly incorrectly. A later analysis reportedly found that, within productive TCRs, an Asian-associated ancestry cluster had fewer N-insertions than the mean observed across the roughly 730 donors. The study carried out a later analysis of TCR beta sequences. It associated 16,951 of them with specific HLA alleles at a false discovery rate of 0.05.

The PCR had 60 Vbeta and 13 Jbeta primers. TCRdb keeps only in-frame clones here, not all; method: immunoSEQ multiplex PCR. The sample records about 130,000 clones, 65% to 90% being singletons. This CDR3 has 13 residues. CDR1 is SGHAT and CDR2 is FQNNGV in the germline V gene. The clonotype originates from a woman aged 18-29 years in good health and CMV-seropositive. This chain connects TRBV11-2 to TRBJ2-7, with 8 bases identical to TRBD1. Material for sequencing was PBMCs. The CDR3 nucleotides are TGCGCCAGCAGCTTCCCTGGACAGGGAGAGGAGTACTTC. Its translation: CASSFPGQGEEYF.